This T cell receptor beta chain was identified during a study of cytomegalovirus exposure and HLA in healthy donors. This clone has a handful of counts. What it binds is unknown. This CDR3 comprises 15 residues. The junction had 11 bases not matched to a gene; V was cut back by 5 bases and J by 3 bases. Germline CDR1 GTSNPN, CDR2 SVGIG (reference sequence). Regarding the study as a whole: No immune exposure information besides CMV serostatus was available. Some V segments could not be told apart, so they were left out, TRBV6-2 and TRBV6-3 among them. TCR beta V- and J-gene trimming was later associated with a missense DCLRE1C variant.

PCR amplification relied on 60 Vbeta primers (plus 13 Jbeta primers). Produced via immunoSEQ multiplex PCR; TCRdb's table is partial and in-frame only. The top ten clones hold roughly 1.4% of a sample with 180,000 or so clones, 77% of them seen once. The source of this sequence is a man aged 18 to 30 in good health and CMV-seronegative. V gene TRBV30 combines with J gene TRBJ2-7; 9 nucleotides agree with TRBD2. Specimen: PBMCs. The CDR3 region is CAWRRGRGGRYEQYF. CDR3 in DNA: TGTGCCTGGCGGCGGGGGCGGGGGGGACGCTACGAGCAGTACTTC.